Reported below is one T cell receptor (beta chain). Clones were read by immunoSEQ multiplex PCR, and TCRdb kept only the in-frame ones, dropping some. This table has 30,000 to 40,000 clones, roughly 91% appearing once. The sample comes from a study of T cell changes during pregnancy in multiple sclerosis. This CDR3 region has 14 residues. Trimming took off 6 bases at V and 3 bases at J, with 14 bases between the two ends. Germline CDR1 and CDR2: LNHDA and SQIVND (reference sequence). This TCR was sampled from a female donor with multiple sclerosis, enrolled in a pregnancy study. Sequencing was performed on CD8+ T cells from peripheral blood mononuclear cells, taken in the third trimester of pregnancy. The chain carries TRBV19 and TRBJ1-1, with a tentative D call TRBD1 (6 bases). This CDR3 reads CASSNRAYHTEAFF. The CDR3 nucleotides read TGTGCCAGTAGCAACAGGGCCTACCACACTGAAGCTTTCTTT. The whole variable domain, filled in from reference TRBV19 and TRBJ1-1, reads DGGITQSPKYLFRKEGQNVTLSCEQNLNHDAMYWYRQDPGQGLRLIYYSQIVNDFQKGDIAEGYSVSREKKESFPLTVTSAQKNPTAFYLCASSNRAYHTEAFFGQGTRLTVV.